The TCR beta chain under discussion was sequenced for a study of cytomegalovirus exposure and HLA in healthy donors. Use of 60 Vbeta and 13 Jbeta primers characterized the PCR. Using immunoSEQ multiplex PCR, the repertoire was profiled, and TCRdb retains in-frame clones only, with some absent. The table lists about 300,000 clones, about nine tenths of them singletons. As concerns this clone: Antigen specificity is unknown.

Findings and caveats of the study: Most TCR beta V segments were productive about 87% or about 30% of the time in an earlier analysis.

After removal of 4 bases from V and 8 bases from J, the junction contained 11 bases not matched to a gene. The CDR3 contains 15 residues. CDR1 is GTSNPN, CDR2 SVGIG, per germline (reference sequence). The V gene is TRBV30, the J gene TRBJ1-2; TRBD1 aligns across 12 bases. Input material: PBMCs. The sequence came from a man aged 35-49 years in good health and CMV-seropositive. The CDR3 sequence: CAWTGDRGPREGYTF. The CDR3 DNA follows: TGTGCCTGGACAGGGGACAGGGGGCCGAGAGAAGGCTACACCTTC.